This entry features one T cell receptor beta chain sequence. The antigen is unknown. The PCR contained 60 Vbeta and 13 Jbeta primers. Data came from immunoSEQ multiplex PCR; TCRdb stores just in-frame clones and leaves some out. This table has 150,000 to 200,000 clones, 60% to 85% appearing once. This record comes from a study of cytomegalovirus exposure and HLA in healthy donors. V gave up 2 bases and J gave up 2 bases, with 13 bases separating them. This CDR3 contains 15 residues. CDR1 is SGDLS and CDR2 is YYNGEE in the germline V gene. Whole-study findings and limits: HLA alleles were associated with 16,000 or so TCR beta sequences in a later analysis at 0.05 false discovery rate.

The chain is built from TRBV9 and TRBJ1-1, with a possible D match to TRBD1 (6 bases). The TCR sequence derives from a female donor in good health and CMV-seronegative. Specimen: PBMCs. CDR3 region: CASSVQRGGNTEAFF. CDR3 nucleotides: TGTGCCAGCAGCGTGCAAAGGGGGGGAAACACTGAAGCTTTCTTT.